A selection of T cell receptor beta chains follows, all from one sample in a study of T cell responses to AZD1222 COVID-19 vaccine. Profiling relied on immunoSEQ multiplex PCR, and the TCRdb table lists in-frame clones only, not all of them. The sample has 150,000 to 200,000 clones, about 91% seen once. Specimen: peripheral blood, collected 28 days after the second AZD1222 dose. All receptors come from an adult who received the AZD1222 COVID-19 vaccine. CDR3s include the opening cysteine and the closing phenylalanine or tryptophan. Each record gives: V gene, clone size, D gene, J gene, CDR3 DNA, CDR3 protein. A D gene is named only where the DNA matches it firmly. Not every row has a clone size; where given, it reads once, few, many or a size class.

V: TRBV28
size: NA
D: NA
J: TRBJ2-7
DNA: TGTGCCAGCAGGTTAAAATACGAGCAGTACTTC
CDR3: CASRLKYEQYF

V: TRBV25-1
size: NA
D: TRBD1
J: TRBJ2-5
DNA: TGTGCCAGCAGATCGACAGGGGGGGGCCAAGAGACCCAGTACTTC
CDR3: CASRSTGGGQETQYF

V: TRBV4-1
size: NA
D: NA
J: TRBJ2-1
DNA: TGCGCCAGCAGCTCCAGTCAGAGGGGGAGGTACAATGAGCAGTTCTTC
CDR3: CASSSSQRGRYNEQFF

V: TRBV25-1
size: NA
D: TRBD2
J: TRBJ2-5
DNA: TGTGCCAGCAGTGCGGGCGGGGGGCCGAGAGAGACCCAGTACTTC
CDR3: CASSAGGGPRETQYF

V: TRBV9
size: NA
D: TRBD1
J: TRBJ2-2
DNA: TGTGCCAGCAATGAAGGGACAGGGTTTTTAGGACGCGCCGGGGAGCTGTTTTTT
CDR3: CASNEGTGFLGRAGELFF

V: TRBV6-5
size: NA
D: TRBD1
J: TRBJ1-2
DNA: TGTGCCAGCAGGACAGGGAACAGGGGCTACACCTTC
CDR3: CASRTGNRGYTF

V: TRBV5-1
size: NA
D: TRBD2
J: TRBJ2-1
DNA: TGCGCCAGCAGCTTTTTTGCGGGGGGCCACTACAATGAGCAGTTCTTC
CDR3: CASSFFAGGHYNEQFF

V: TRBV19
size: NA
D: TRBD2
J: TRBJ2-5
DNA: TGTGCCAGTAGTATGAGAGCGGGGGAAGAGACCCAGTACTTC
CDR3: CASSMRAGEETQYF

V: TRBV11-1
size: NA
D: TRBD1
J: TRBJ1-4
DNA: TGTGCCAGCAGTTTGAACAGGGGGCGAGATGAAAAACTGTTTTTT
CDR3: CASSLNRGRDEKLFF

V: TRBV5-6
size: few
D: NA
J: TRBJ2-7
DNA: TGTGCCAGCAGCTCTATAACCCTCCGGCAGGGCGTCGACGAGCAGTACTTC
CDR3: CASSSITLRQGVDEQYF

V: TRBV5-4
size: NA
D: NA
J: TRBJ2-7
DNA: TGTGCCAGCAGCCCCCAAGACAGTCCGAGTTACGAGCAGTACTTC
CDR3: CASSPQDSPSYEQYF

V: TRBV6-5
size: once
D: NA
J: TRBJ2-7
DNA: TGTGCCAGCAGGAGGGCGGCCGAGCAGTACTTC
CDR3: CASRRAAEQYF

V: TRBV29-1
size: once
D: TRBD1
J: TRBJ1-2
DNA: TGCAGCGCAGAGACAGGGCTGGGTGGCTACACCTTC
CDR3: CSAETGLGGYTF

V: TRBV6-5
size: NA
D: TRBD1
J: TRBJ1-3
DNA: TGTGCCAGCAGTTACGGGACAGCATATGGAAACACCATATATTTT
CDR3: CASSYGTAYGNTIYF

V: TRBV7-3
size: NA
D: NA
J: TRBJ2-1
DNA: TGTGCCAGCAGCAGAGCGGGCCCTTACAATGAGCAGTTCTTC
CDR3: CASSRAGPYNEQFF

V: TRBV6-5
size: NA
D: NA
J: TRBJ2-7
DNA: TGTGCCAGCAGTTACGGTCAGGGGAGCAACGAGCAGTACTTC
CDR3: CASSYGQGSNEQYF

V: TRBV5-6
size: NA
D: TRBD1
J: TRBJ2-5
DNA: TGTGCCAGCAGCTTACAGGGGAGACGAGAGACCCAGTACTTC
CDR3: CASSLQGRRETQYF

V: TRBV15
size: NA
D: NA
J: TRBJ1-3
DNA: TGTGCCACCAGCAGAGAGGTTTACTCTGGAAACACCATATATTTT
CDR3: CATSREVYSGNTIYF

V: TRBV23-1
size: NA
D: NA
J: TRBJ1-6
DNA: TGCGCCAGCAGTCCACAGCTAGGACAGAGGGGGGAGGGATCTTATTCACCCCTCCACTTT
CDR3: CASSPQLGQRGEGSYSPLHF

V: TRBV19
size: NA
D: NA
J: TRBJ1-5
DNA: TGTGCCAGTAGTATCAGTAGCAATCAGCCCCAGCATTTT
CDR3: CASSISSNQPQHF

V: TRBV10-3
size: NA
D: TRBD1
J: TRBJ2-2
DNA: TGTGCCATCGGGACAGGGGGCTTCACCGGGGAGCTGTTTTTT
CDR3: CAIGTGGFTGELFF

V: TRBV29-1
size: NA
D: TRBD1
J: TRBJ2-7
DNA: TGCAGCGTTCCAGGGGGGACAGGGGCCAACTCCTACGAGCAGTACTTC
CDR3: CSVPGGTGANSYEQYF

V: TRBV28
size: NA
D: NA
J: TRBJ1-1
DNA: TGTGCCAGCAGTTTCGTGGGCAGCATAGTGAACACTGAAGCTTTCTTT
CDR3: CASSFVGSIVNTEAFF

V: TRBV9
size: NA
D: NA
J: TRBJ2-2
DNA: TGTGCCAGCAGCGGGGGGACGAACACCGGGGAGCTGTTTTTT
CDR3: CASSGGTNTGELFF

V: TRBV27
size: NA
D: NA
J: TRBJ1-1
DNA: TGTGCCAGCAGCCGTCTCATGACCTCGAACACTGAAGCTTTCTTT
CDR3: CASSRLMTSNTEAFF

V: TRBV10-1
size: NA
D: TRBD2
J: TRBJ2-7
DNA: TGCGCCAGCAGTGTAGCGGGGGGCTACGAGCAGTACTTC
CDR3: CASSVAGGYEQYF

V: TRBV4-2
size: NA
D: TRBD2
J: TRBJ2-1
DNA: TGTGCCAGCAGCCAAGTCAGTCTAGCGGGGGGGCAAAATGAGCAGTTCTTC
CDR3: CASSQVSLAGGQNEQFF

V: TRBV19
size: NA
D: NA
J: TRBJ2-7
DNA: TGTGCCAGTAGTATAGCGGGATACGAGCAGTACTTC
CDR3: CASSIAGYEQYF

V: TRBV27
size: NA
D: NA
J: TRBJ1-2
DNA: TGTGCCAGCAGTTCGCTAGGGACGGCCCGAAACTATGGCTACACCTTC
CDR3: CASSSLGTARNYGYTF

V: TRBV30
size: NA
D: NA
J: TRBJ2-1
DNA: TGTGCCTGGAGGGGCACAGGGAACTACAATGAGCAGTTCTTC
CDR3: CAWRGTGNYNEQFF

V: TRBV25-1
size: once
D: NA
J: TRBJ2-1
DNA: TGTGCCAGCAGTGGATTTCTCGGACAGAACAATGAGCAGTTCTTC
CDR3: CASSGFLGQNNEQFF

V: TRBV4-1
size: NA
D: NA
J: TRBJ2-1
DNA: TGCGCCAGCAGCCAAGAGACCGGTAGGCTACGTGGCAATGAGCAGTTCTTC
CDR3: CASSQETGRLRGNEQFF

V: TRBV7-2
size: NA
D: TRBD1
J: TRBJ2-1
DNA: TGTGCCAGCAGCTTATGGGACAGGGCCTACAATGAGCAGTTCTTC
CDR3: CASSLWDRAYNEQFF

V: TRBV25-1
size: NA
D: NA
J: TRBJ1-2
DNA: TGTGCCAGCCTGGACATTCCCTATGGCTACACCTTC
CDR3: CASLDIPYGYTF

V: TRBV19
size: NA
D: NA
J: TRBJ1-2
DNA: TGTGCCAGTACCATCATGTCTCGGGGGCCTAACTATGGCTACACCTTC
CDR3: CASTIMSRGPNYGYTF

V: TRBV27
size: NA
D: NA
J: TRBJ1-5
DNA: TGTGCCAGCGGAAAGGGGATTCAGCCCCAGCATTTT
CDR3: CASGKGIQPQHF

V: TRBV5-8
size: few
D: NA
J: TRBJ2-2
DNA: TGTGCCAGCAGCTTGGTTACCACGAACACCGGGGAGCTGTTTTTT
CDR3: CASSLVTTNTGELFF

V: TRBV7-3
size: NA
D: NA
J: TRBJ2-2
DNA: TGTGCCAGCAGCCCTAATAGGGCAGGCCTGAACACCGGGGAGCTGTTTTTT
CDR3: CASSPNRAGLNTGELFF

V: TRBV3-1/TRBV3-2
size: few
D: NA
J: TRBJ1-2
DNA: TGTGCCAGCAGCCAAGAAGGGGGCTACACCTTC
CDR3: CASSQEGGYTF

V: TRBV6-2/TRBV6-3
size: NA
D: NA
J: TRBJ1-1
DNA: TGTGCCAGCAGTTACAAGGGCGGGAACACTGAAGCTTTCTTT
CDR3: CASSYKGGNTEAFF

V: TRBV4-3
size: NA
D: NA
J: TRBJ2-2
DNA: TGCGCCAGCAGCCAACTGGGAACCGGGGAGCTGTTTTTT
CDR3: CASSQLGTGELFF

V: TRBV29-1
size: once
D: TRBD1
J: TRBJ1-4
DNA: TGCAGCGTCCAGAACAGGGGTGAAAAACTGTTTTTT
CDR3: CSVQNRGEKLFF

V: TRBV11-2
size: few
D: TRBD1
J: TRBJ1-2
DNA: TGTGCCAGCAGCTTAGGGGGACAGCAGAACTATGGCTACACCTTC
CDR3: CASSLGGQQNYGYTF

V: TRBV2
size: NA
D: NA
J: TRBJ1-2
DNA: TGTGCCAGCACTCAAATTAACTATGGCTACACCTTC
CDR3: CASTQINYGYTF

V: TRBV29-1
size: NA
D: TRBD1
J: TRBJ2-6
DNA: TGCAGCGTTGGGACAGGGGTAACTGGGGCCAACGTCCTGACTTTC
CDR3: CSVGTGVTGANVLTF

V: TRBV7-8
size: NA
D: TRBD2
J: TRBJ2-1
DNA: TGTGCCAGCAGCTTAGGACTAGCGGGGGGGCCGAAGTTCTTC
CDR3: CASSLGLAGGPKFF

V: TRBV7-2
size: NA
D: NA
J: TRBJ2-5
DNA: TGTGCCAGCAGCTTAGCGCCGGGGGCCCAAGAGACCCAGTACTTC
CDR3: CASSLAPGAQETQYF

V: TRBV12-5
size: once
D: TRBD1
J: TRBJ1-1
DNA: TGTGCTAGTGGTTTGGTCGTGGACAGGGGGACTGAAGCTTTCTTT
CDR3: CASGLVVDRGTEAFF

V: TRBV10-1
size: NA
D: NA
J: TRBJ1-3
DNA: TGCGCCTCCTCCCCCACTGGAAACACCATATATTTT
CDR3: CASSPTGNTIYF

V: TRBV9
size: few
D: NA
J: TRBJ2-3
DNA: TGTGCCAGCAGCCGAAGGGGGGGTGGCACAGATACGCAGTATTTT
CDR3: CASSRRGGGTDTQYF

V: TRBV5-1
size: NA
D: TRBD2
J: TRBJ2-3
DNA: TGCGCCAGCAGCTTGGCTCCTAGCGGGGGGCCGAGCACAGATACGCAGTATTTT
CDR3: CASSLAPSGGPSTDTQYF

V: TRBV9
size: once
D: NA
J: TRBJ1-4
DNA: TGTGCCAGCAGCGTAGGGCAAGGGCAAGGGGAAAAACTGTTTTTT
CDR3: CASSVGQGQGEKLFF

V: TRBV11-2
size: NA
D: TRBD1
J: TRBJ1-1
DNA: TGTGCCAGCAGCTCCCGGGACAGGGGTAGAAACACTGAAGCTTTCTTT
CDR3: CASSSRDRGRNTEAFF

V: TRBV3-1/TRBV3-2
size: NA
D: NA
J: TRBJ2-7
DNA: TGTGCCAGCAGCCCCCAAAGGCTGCTGAACCATCTCGAGCAGTACTTC
CDR3: CASSPQRLLNHLEQYF

V: TRBV7-8
size: NA
D: NA
J: TRBJ2-7
DNA: TGTGCCAGCAGCTTCGCTTCCGGGCTCTCAATACCTGGGAACTACGAGCAGTACTTC
CDR3: CASSFASGLSIPGNYEQYF

V: TRBV5-1
size: NA
D: TRBD1
J: TRBJ1-1
DNA: TGCGCCAGCAGCATTGCACAGGGGGTCACTGAAGCTTTCTTT
CDR3: CASSIAQGVTEAFF

V: TRBV9
size: NA
D: NA
J: TRBJ1-1
DNA: TGTGCCAGCAGCGACACAGGCACGGAAGCTGAAGCTTTCTTT
CDR3: CASSDTGTEAEAFF

V: TRBV10-3
size: few
D: TRBD1
J: TRBJ2-2
DNA: TGTGCCATACAAACCGGGACAGGGGCCGGGGAGCTGTTTTTT
CDR3: CAIQTGTGAGELFF

V: TRBV11-2
size: few
D: NA
J: TRBJ1-2
DNA: TGTGCCAGCAGCCATGAGGCTAACTATGGCTACACCTTC
CDR3: CASSHEANYGYTF